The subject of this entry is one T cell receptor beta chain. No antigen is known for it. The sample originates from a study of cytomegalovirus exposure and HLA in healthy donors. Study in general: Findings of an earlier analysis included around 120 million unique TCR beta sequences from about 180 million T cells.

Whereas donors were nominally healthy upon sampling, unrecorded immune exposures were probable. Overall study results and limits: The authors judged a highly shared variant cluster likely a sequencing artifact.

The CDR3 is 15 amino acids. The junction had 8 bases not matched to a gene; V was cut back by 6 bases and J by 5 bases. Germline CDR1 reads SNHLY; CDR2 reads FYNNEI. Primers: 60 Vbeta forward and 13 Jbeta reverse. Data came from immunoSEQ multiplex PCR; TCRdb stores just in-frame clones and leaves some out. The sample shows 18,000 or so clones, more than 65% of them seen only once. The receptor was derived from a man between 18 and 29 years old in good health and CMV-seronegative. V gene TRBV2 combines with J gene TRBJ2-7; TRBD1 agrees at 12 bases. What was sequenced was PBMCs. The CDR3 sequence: CASRPGQGARDEQYF. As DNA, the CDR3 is TGTGCCAGCAGGCCGGGACAGGGGGCCCGAGACGAGCAGTACTTC.